Each of the 21 T cell receptor beta chains below was sequenced from the same sample in a study of CD8 T cell repertoires and HIV-1 epitope variants. Their antigens are not known. Here immunoSEQ multiplex PCR was the method, and the copy in TCRdb shows in-frame clones only, minus some. The table shows a few thousand clones, with approximately 61% occurring only once. Specimen: cultured CD8+ T cells derived from PBMCs. The origin of the receptors is a male donor with HIV.

This clone has just a few counts. The chain employs TRBV9 and TRBJ1-2; D gene unclear. Trimming took 4 bases from V and 8 from J, leaving 12 bases between them. Germline V gene sequence: CDR1 SGDLS, CDR2 YYNGEE. This CDR3 spans 12 amino acids. The CDR3 region has the DNA TGTGCCAGCAGCACCAATATTGGAGGCTACACCTTC. It is translated as CASSTNIGGYTF.

This sequence joins TRBV19 and TRBJ1-6; D uncertain. CDR3 length: 13 amino acids. Trimming cost V 10 bases and J 9 bases, with 16 bases left between them. Germline V gene sequence: CDR1 LNHDA, CDR2 SQIVND (reference sequence). The CDR3 protein is CATLADGSSPLHF. CDR3 in DNA: TGTGCCACCCTGGCAGACGGGAGTTCACCCCTCCACTTT.

The J gene is TRBJ1-4, the V gene TRBV28, with D possibly being TRBD1 (6 bases). This CDR3 contains 15 residues. In germline, CDR1 is MDHEN, CDR2 SYDVKM. V was trimmed by 6 bases and J by 8 bases, leaving 19 bases between them. The CDR3 spells CASSWGKTGEEKLFF. The CDR3 DNA reads as TGTGCCAGCAGCTGGGGGAAGACAGGCGAGGAAAAACTGTTTTTT.

The V call is TRBV4-1, the J call TRBJ2-3; 9 bases align to TRBD1. This CDR3 region has 18 residues. The V gene end was trimmed by 4 bases and the J gene end by 3 bases; junction bases not matched to a gene: 14. Germline CDR1 reads MGHRA; CDR2 reads YSYEKL. CDR3 DNA sequence: TGCGCCAGCAGCCCACCCCCTCCCCCGGGACAGGGTACAGATACGCAGTATTTT. Its protein product is CASSPPPPPGQGTDTQYF.

V gene TRBV14 combines with J gene TRBJ2-5; a possible D gene is TRBD2 (6 bases). The V gene lost 6 bases and the J gene lost 11 bases, with 22 bases spanning the gap. There are 14 residues in the CDR3. Per the germline V gene, CDR1 is SGHDN and CDR2 is FVKESK. The CDR3 sequence is CASSPTSSHREQYF. The CDR3 region has the DNA TGTGCCAGCAGTCCTACTAGCTCCCACCGGGAGCAGTACTTC.

The chain carries TRBV5-4 and TRBJ1-2, with D maybe TRBD1 (5 bases). V was clipped by 2 bases and J by 3 bases, with 8 bases between them. The germline V gene encodes CDR1 SGHNT and CDR2 YYREEE (reference sequence). This CDR3 is 13 amino acids long. The CDR3 protein is CASSFRGDYGYTF. As DNA, the CDR3 is TGTGCCAGCAGCTTTCGGGGGGACTATGGCTACACCTTC.

This chain uses TRBV28 with TRBJ2-4; a possible D gene is TRBD2 (6 bases). The CDR3 length is 11 residues. CDR1 MDHEN and CDR2 SYDVKM come from the germline V gene. The V and J ends lost 6 bases and 7 bases respectively, with 7 bases between them. As DNA, the CDR3 is TGTGCCAGCAGGACTAGTAACATTCAGTACTTC. Its translation: CASRTSNIQYF.

The chain joins TRBV10-3 to TRBJ2-2, with 11 bases lining up with TRBD1. CDR3 size: 18 residues. CDR1 is ENHRY and CDR2 is SYGVKD in the germline V gene. V shed 8 bases and J 5 bases; nucleotides not matched to a gene: 16. CDR3 region: CAIARWESGTGGTGELFF. In DNA form, the CDR3 reads TGTGCCATCGCGCGTTGGGAATCCGGGACAGGGGGTACCGGGGAGCTGTTTTTT.

The gene calls are TRBV9 and TRBJ2-2, with D possibly being TRBD2 (5 bases). The V end was cut by 2 bases, the J end by 6 bases, with 11 bases between. Per germline, CDR1 SGDLS and CDR2 YYNGEE. The CDR3 extends over 14 amino acids. As DNA, the CDR3 is TGTGCCAGCAGCGTTTCATTCGGGGCCGGGGAGCTGTTTTTT. The encoded protein is CASSVSFGAGELFF.

The table lists this clone with a few counts. In DNA form, the CDR3 reads TGTGCCAGCAGCCCTGAGACAGGGGGTTATTACAATGAGCAGTTCTTC. It translates to CASSPETGGYYNEQFF. V and J are TRBV9 and TRBJ2-1; 9 nucleotides agree with TRBD1. Germline values: CDR1 SGDLS, CDR2 YYNGEE. CDR3 length: 16 amino acids. Trimming cost V 4 bases and J 4 bases; bases outside gene matches: 9.

V and J are TRBV29-1 and TRBJ2-2; D gene ambiguous. V dropped 3 bases and J dropped 1 base, with 3 bases sitting between them. The CDR3 is made up of 12 amino acids. The germline gives CDR1 SQVTM, CDR2 ANQGSEA. The CDR3 region is CSVERNTGELFF. Here the CDR3 DNA reads TGCAGCGTTGAGAGGAACACCGGGGAGCTGTTTTTT.

J is TRBJ1-1 and V is TRBV29-1; TRBD1 is a possible D gene (5 bases). Germline lookup yields CDR1 SQVTM and CDR2 ANQGSEA. This CDR3 contains 15 residues. Trimming cost V 6 bases and J 5 bases, with 22 bases left between them. CDR3 residues: CSVPSGAGGVTEAFF. The DNA for the CDR3 is TGCAGCGTCCCGAGCGGGGCAGGAGGGGTAACTGAAGCTTTCTTT.

This chain connects TRBV4-2 to TRBJ1-1, with D uncertain. CDR3 size: 12 residues. V lost 4 bases to trimming and J lost 7 bases, with 10 bases between them. Germline V CDR1 and CDR2: LGHNA, YNFKEQ. The CDR3 here is CASSPSGVEAFF. Here the CDR3 DNA reads TGTGCCAGCAGCCCCTCTGGGGTTGAAGCTTTCTTT.

The chain has TRBV7-2 and TRBJ1-2, with D uncertain. V dropped 1 base and J dropped 0 bases, with 9 bases sitting between them. Germline-derived CDR1 and CDR2 are SGHTA and FQGNSA. The CDR3 runs to 15 residues. CDR3 sequence: CASSLEGGANYGYTF. CDR3 nucleotide sequence: TGTGCCAGCAGCTTAGAGGGCGGAGCTAACTATGGCTACACCTTC. The whole variable domain, remainder taken from reference TRBV7-2 and TRBJ1-2, is GAGVSQSPSNKVTEKGKDVELRCDPISGHTALYWYRQSLGQGLEFLIYFQGNSAPDKSGLPSDRFSAERTGGSVSTLTIQRTQQEDSAVYLCASSLEGGANYGYTFGSGTRLTVV.

The genes are TRBV28 and TRBJ2-7; D possibly corresponds to TRBD2 (5 bases). The CDR3 extends over 12 amino acids. Germline CDR1 is MDHEN and CDR2 is SYDVKM. V shed 6 bases and J shed 3 bases, with 9 bases lying between them. The CDR3 protein is CASSFAGYEQYF. Written as DNA, the CDR3 is TGTGCCAGCAGCTTCGCGGGCTACGAGCAGTACTTC. The full variable domain, its missing parts supplied by reference TRBV28 and TRBJ2-7, is DVKVTQSSRYLVKRTGEKVFLECVQDMDHENMFWYRQDPGLGLRLIYFSYDVKMKEKGDIPEGYSVSREKKERFSLILESASTNQTSMYLCASSFAGYEQYFGPGTRLTVT.

The rearrangement uses TRBV4-3 and TRBJ2-7, with a possible D match to TRBD1 (6 bases). The ends were cut back, 0 bases at V and 6 bases at J, with 12 bases in the middle. The germline V gene encodes CDR1 LGHNA and CDR2 YSLEER. This CDR3 comprises 14 residues. The CDR3 loop is CASSQDLQGSEQYF. The DNA for the CDR3 is TGCGCCAGCAGCCAAGATTTACAGGGCTCCGAGCAGTACTTC.

Comments on this clone: One end of the junction is discordant with germline, which a read error may explain. This rearrangement joins TRBV19 to TRBJ1-5; no firm D call. The CDR3 length is 16 residues. In germline, CDR1 is LNHDA, CDR2 SQIVND (reference sequence). The CDR3 here is CASSLPLGSANRPQHF. DNA for the CDR3: TGTGCCAGTAGTCTCCCCCTAGGCAGCGCGAATCGGCCCCAGCATTTT. The full variable domain, in which reference TRBV19 and TRBJ1-5 provide the parts outside the CDR3, is DGGITQSPKYLFRKEGQNVTLSCEQNLNHDAMYWYRQDPGQGLRLIYYSQIVNDFQKGDIAEGYSVSREKKESFPLTVTSAQKNPTAFYLCASSLPLGSANRPQHFGDGTRLSIL.

The CDR3 coding sequence is TGTGCCAGCAGCTTACGAGGACAGGGGGCAGAGACCCAGTACTTC. This sequence encodes CASSLRGQGAETQYF. The gene calls are TRBV7-2 and TRBJ2-5; 11 bases fit TRBD1. Germline CDR1 reads SGHTA; CDR2 reads FQGNSA. Trimming took 2 bases from V and 4 from J; bases not matched to a gene: 3. The CDR3 has 15 residues. The entire variable domain, with the rest obtained from reference TRBV7-2 and TRBJ2-5, is as follows: GAGVSQSPSNKVTEKGKDVELRCDPISGHTALYWYRQSLGQGLEFLIYFQGNSAPDKSGLPSDRFSAERTGGSVSTLTIQRTQQEDSAVYLCASSLRGQGAETQYFGPGTRLLVL.

CDR3 loop: CASRGTSGQSYEQYF. The CDR3 DNA reads as TGTGCCAGCCGGGGGACTAGCGGGCAATCCTACGAGCAGTACTTC. The chain employs TRBV28 and TRBJ2-7; 12 nucleotides line up with TRBD2. CDR3 length: 15 amino acids. Germline V gene data show CDR1 as MDHEN and CDR2 as SYDVKM. The V gene end was trimmed by 8 bases and the J gene end by 1 base; junction bases not matched to a gene: 6.

The genes are TRBV19 and TRBJ2-7; 8 bases agree with TRBD2. The V and J ends lost 5 bases and 4 bases, in that order; junction bases with no gene match: 7. Germline CDR1 and CDR2: LNHDA and SQIVND (reference sequence). The CDR3 runs to 14 residues. CDR3 loop: CASSFASGSYEQYF. The CDR3 coding sequence is TGTGCCAGTAGTTTTGCGAGCGGGAGTTACGAGCAGTACTTC. The whole variable domain, filled in from reference TRBV19 and TRBJ2-7, reads DGGITQSPKYLFRKEGQNVTLSCEQNLNHDAMYWYRQDPGQGLRLIYYSQIVNDFQKGDIAEGYSVSREKKESFPLTVTSAQKNPTAFYLCASSFASGSYEQYFGPGTRLTVT.

CDR3: CASSQDGTSDTGELFF. The CDR3, as DNA: TGCGCCAGCAGCCAAGATGGGACTAGCGACACCGGGGAGCTGTTTTTT. This sequence joins TRBV4-1 and TRBJ2-2; TRBD2 aligns across 10 bases. CDR1 and CDR2 (germline): MGHRA, YSYEKL. V was pared by 0 bases and J by 3 bases, with 1 base of the junction left unmatched. The CDR3 runs to 16 residues.